The next 19 T cell receptor beta chains were all read from a single sample in a study of CD8+ T cells in alopecia areata. Following extraction, RNA underwent reverse transcription to cDNA, which served as the sequencing template. Clones were sequenced by immunoSEQ multiplex PCR, and TCRdb holds only the in-frame ones, with some missing. The table lists around 160,000 clones, over 70% of them singletons, with about 15% in the top ten. This material consisted of CD8+ T cells sorted from blood, taken at week 0. Every receptor here comes from a human donor with alopecia areata.

The genes are TRBV7-2 and TRBJ2-7, with 9 bases lining up with TRBD1. J was trimmed by 4 bases and V by 5 bases; bases with no gene match: 9. The CDR3 sequence is 15 residues long. Germline loops: CDR1 SGHTA, CDR2 FQGNSA. The CDR3 is CASSLGDRVGYEQYF. The CDR3 DNA reads TGTGCCAGCAGCCTAGGGGACAGGGTAGGGTACGAGCAGTACTTC.

The V and J genes are TRBV9 and TRBJ2-7, with TRBD1 matching over 9 bases. CDR1 and CDR2 (germline): SGDLS, YYNGEE. The J segment lost 2 bases and the V segment lost 3 bases, leaving 6 bases of the junction unmatched. The CDR3 loop spans 15 amino acids. The CDR3 DNA sequence: TGTGCCAGCAGCGAGGAGGGGGACAGGGCCTACGAGCAGTACTTC. It encodes CASSEEGDRAYEQYF.

In its sample, this clone was seen a few times. This chain connects TRBV6-5 to TRBJ1-6; the match to TRBD1 covers 7 bases. This CDR3 is 13 amino acids long. The V gene end was trimmed by 9 bases and the J gene end by 7 bases; junction bases not matched to a gene: 6. Germline loops: CDR1 MNHEY, CDR2 SVGAGI. This CDR3 reads CASRGPGNSPLHF. The CDR3 coding sequence is TGTGCCAGTAGGGGGCCGGGGAATTCACCCCTCCACTTT.

The rearrangement joins TRBV6-1 to TRBJ2-7, with 14 bases that match TRBD2. The CDR3 is made up of 17 amino acids. V shed 4 bases, J shed 0 bases, and the junction held 5 bases outside the gene matches. Germline V gene sequence: CDR1 MNHNS, CDR2 SASEGT. The CDR3 bases are TGTGCCAGCAGTGTCGGGACTAGCGGGGGCCTCTCCTACGAGCAGTACTTC. It translates to CASSVGTSGGLSYEQYF.

The gene calls are TRBV10-3 and TRBJ2-7, with D perhaps assigned TRBD1 or TRBD2 (5 bases each). Germline-derived CDR1 and CDR2 are ENHRY and SYGVKD. Deletions cut 3 bases from V and 3 bases from J, with 12 bases between. The CDR3 is 14 residues long. CDR3 nucleotides: TGTGCCATCAGTGACTGGGACCGAAACTACGAGCAGTACTTC. Amino acids: CAISDWDRNYEQYF.

V usage is TRBV5-6 and J usage is TRBJ2-7; unclear D gene. This CDR3 region has 12 residues. Germline V gene sequence: CDR1 SGHDT, CDR2 YYEEEE. V was clipped by 0 bases and J by 3 bases, with 4 bases between them. CDR3 in amino acids: CASSLGVYEQYF. CDR3 DNA: TGTGCCAGCAGCTTGGGGGTCTACGAGCAGTACTTC.

The V call is TRBV29-1, the J call TRBJ2-1; 10 nucleotides match TRBD2. The CDR3 runs to 14 residues. Germline values: CDR1 SQVTM, CDR2 ANQGSEA. V lost 3 bases, J lost 8 bases, and 7 bases stayed unmatched. DNA of the CDR3: TGCAGCGTTGAGGGGCTAGCGGGAGCGGATGAGCAGTTCTTC. Translation: CSVEGLAGADEQFF.

J is TRBJ2-7 and V is TRBV4-1; no reliable D call. The CDR3 is 14 residues long. From germline, CDR1 is MGHRA and CDR2 YSYEKL. Trimming removed 2 bases at V and 3 bases at J, with 11 bases between. CDR3 nucleotide sequence: TGCGCCAGCAGCCAAAGGATATCGAACTACGAGCAGTACTTC. This codes for CASSQRISNYEQYF.

This clone was seen a single time. The gene calls are TRBV6-5 and TRBJ2-1; D remains unclear. Germline loops: CDR1 MNHEY, CDR2 SVGAGI. This CDR3 has 10 amino acids. Trimming cost V 8 bases and J 9 bases, with 8 bases left between them. CDR3 amino acids: CASGHPEQFF. As DNA, the CDR3 is TGTGCCAGCGGGCATCCTGAGCAGTTCTTC.

This clone showed up just a few times. The genes are TRBV9 and TRBJ2-3; D not resolved. Trimming cost V 0 bases and J 1 base, with 6 bases left between them. Per the germline V gene, CDR1 is SGDLS and CDR2 is YYNGEE. This CDR3 has 14 amino acids. The CDR3 reads CASSVDVGTDTQYF. The DNA for the CDR3 is TGTGCCAGCAGCGTAGACGTGGGCACAGATACGCAGTATTTT.

The chain carries TRBV27 and TRBJ1-2; TRBD1 might be the D (6 bases). V was shortened by 8 bases and J by 6 bases, with 22 bases between the two germline ends. Germline loops: CDR1 MNHEY, CDR2 SMNVEV (reference sequence). The CDR3 length is 15 residues. The DNA of the CDR3 is TGTGCCAGCTCTCTAAGGGGTGGGGGCGCGCATGGCTACACCTTC. Translating gives CASSLRGGGAHGYTF.

The rearrangement joins TRBV4-1 to TRBJ2-1; no firm D call. V lost 5 bases, J lost 4 bases, and 9 bases lay in between. This CDR3 has 13 amino acids. CDR1 MGHRA and CDR2 YSYEKL come from the germline V gene. CDR3 in amino acids: CASSVTRYNEQFF. The DNA for the CDR3 is TGCGCCAGCAGCGTTACACGATACAATGAGCAGTTCTTC.

This rearrangement joins TRBV28 to TRBJ2-5, with a tentative D call TRBD1 (6 bases). CDR3 size: 14 residues. V was clipped by 5 bases and J by 5 bases, with 15 bases between them. CDR1 is MDHEN and CDR2 is SYDVKM in the germline V gene. The CDR3 is CASSKHRELETQYF. As DNA, the CDR3 is TGTGCCAGCAGTAAACACAGGGAGTTGGAGACCCAGTACTTC. Based on the CDR3 plus reference TRBV28 and TRBJ2-5, the full variable domain is DVKVTQSSRYLVKRTGEKVFLECVQDMDHENMFWYRQDPGLGLRLIYFSYDVKMKEKGDIPEGYSVSREKKERFSLILESASTNQTSMYLCASSKHRELETQYFGPGTRLLVL.

V and J are TRBV9 and TRBJ2-5, with D tentatively TRBD1 or TRBD2 (7 bases each). Germline CDR1 and CDR2: SGDLS and YYNGEE. This CDR3 region has 16 residues. Trimming pared 3 bases from V and 1 base from J, leaving 16 bases between. CDR3 region: CASSAHSGGGQETQYF. CDR3 coding DNA: TGTGCCAGCAGCGCCCACTCAGGGGGGGGCCAAGAGACCCAGTACTTC.

In its sample, this clone was seen once. In the same sample, other DNA sequences code for this CDR3. The chain has TRBV7-9 and TRBJ2-2; the D is unclear. Germline V gene data show CDR1 as SEHNR and CDR2 as FQNEAQ (reference sequence). The germline V and J ends were trimmed by 4 bases and 6 bases, with 0 bases remaining between them. The CDR3 covers 10 residues. The CDR3 nucleotides are TGTGCCAGCAGCTCCGGGGAGCTGTTTTTT. This translates into CASSSGELFF.

The rearrangement links TRBV5-1 to TRBJ2-1, with 10 bases matching TRBD2. The V gene end was trimmed by 2 bases and the J gene end by 9 bases; junction bases not matched to a gene: 5. This CDR3 has 14 amino acids. The V gene's germline CDR1 is SGHRS and CDR2 YFSETQ. The CDR3 DNA sequence: TGCGCCAGCAGCTTTACTGGGACTAGCGCTGAGCAGTTCTTC. This sequence encodes CASSFTGTSAEQFF.

The gene calls are TRBV27 and TRBJ2-7; no clear D gene. Trimming shortened V by 5 bases and J by 4 bases, and 12 bases separated the two germline ends. The CDR3 covers 13 residues. Germline CDR1 reads MNHEY; CDR2 reads SMNVEV (reference sequence). The CDR3 loop reads CASSALVGYEQYF. CDR3 nucleotides: TGTGCCAGCAGTGCCCTCGTAGGATACGAGCAGTACTTC.

V gene TRBV5-5 combines with J gene TRBJ2-1; tentatively, D is TRBD2 (6 bases). Germline lookup yields CDR1 SGHKS and CDR2 YYEKEE (reference sequence). Trimming shortened V by 0 bases and J by 9 bases, and 16 bases separated the two germline ends. The CDR3 consists of 15 residues. Written as DNA, the CDR3 is TGTGCCAGCAGCTTGGAGGTCGGAGGGATCGGTGAGCAGTTCTTC. It is translated as CASSLEVGGIGEQFF.

The genes are TRBV6-5 and TRBJ2-7; a possible D gene is TRBD2 (5 bases). This CDR3 is built from 12 residues. CDR1 is MNHEY, CDR2 SVGAGI, per germline. V lost 4 bases to trimming and J lost 6 bases, with 10 bases between them. The CDR3 nucleotides read TGTGCCAGCAGTTTCATAAGCGGCGAGCAGTACTTC. Translated: CASSFISGEQYF.